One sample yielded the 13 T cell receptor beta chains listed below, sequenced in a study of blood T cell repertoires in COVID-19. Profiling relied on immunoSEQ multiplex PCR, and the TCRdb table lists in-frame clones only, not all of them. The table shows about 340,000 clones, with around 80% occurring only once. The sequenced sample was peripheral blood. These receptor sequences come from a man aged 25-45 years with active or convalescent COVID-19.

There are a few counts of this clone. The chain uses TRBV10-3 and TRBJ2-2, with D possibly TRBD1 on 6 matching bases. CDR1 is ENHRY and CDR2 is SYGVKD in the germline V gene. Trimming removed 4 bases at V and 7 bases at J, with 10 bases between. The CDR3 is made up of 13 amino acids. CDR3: CAISVGRGGELFF. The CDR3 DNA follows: TGTGCCATCAGTGTGGGCAGGGGCGGGGAGCTGTTTTTT.

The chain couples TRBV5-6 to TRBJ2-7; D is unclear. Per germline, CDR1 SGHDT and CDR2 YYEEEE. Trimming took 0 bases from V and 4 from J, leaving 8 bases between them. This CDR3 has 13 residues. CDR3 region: CASSLVRSYEQYF. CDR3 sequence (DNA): TGTGCCAGCAGCTTGGTACGGTCGTACGAGCAGTACTTC.

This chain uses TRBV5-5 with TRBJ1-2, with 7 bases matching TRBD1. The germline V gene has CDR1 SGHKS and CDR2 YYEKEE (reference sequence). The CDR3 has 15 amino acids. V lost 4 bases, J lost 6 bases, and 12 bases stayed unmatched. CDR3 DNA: TGTGCCAGCAGCCACCCCGACAGGGCAATGGATGGCTACACCTTC. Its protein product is CASSHPDRAMDGYTF.

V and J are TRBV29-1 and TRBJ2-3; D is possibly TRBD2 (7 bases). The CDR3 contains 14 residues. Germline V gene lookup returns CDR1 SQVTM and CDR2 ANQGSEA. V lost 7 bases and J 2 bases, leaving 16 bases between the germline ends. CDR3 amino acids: CSAGGLQFTDTQYF. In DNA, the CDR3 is TGCAGCGCGGGGGGCCTTCAGTTCACAGATACGCAGTATTTT.

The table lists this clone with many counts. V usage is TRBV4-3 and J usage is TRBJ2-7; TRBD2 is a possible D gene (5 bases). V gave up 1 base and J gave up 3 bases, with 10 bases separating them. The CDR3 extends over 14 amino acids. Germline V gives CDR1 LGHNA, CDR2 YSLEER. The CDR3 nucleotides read TGCGCCAGCAGCCAAGGTACTAGGGACTACGAGCAGTACTTC. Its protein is CASSQGTRDYEQYF.

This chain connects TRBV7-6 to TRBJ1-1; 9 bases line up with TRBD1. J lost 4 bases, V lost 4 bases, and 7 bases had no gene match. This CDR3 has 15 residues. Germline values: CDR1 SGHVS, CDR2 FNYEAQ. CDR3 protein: CASSSRTGASTEAFF. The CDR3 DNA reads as TGTGCCAGCAGCTCCCGGACAGGGGCAAGCACTGAAGCTTTCTTT.

CDR3 DNA: TGTGCCAGCAGTTTATCCCAGGTTTATGGCTACACCTTC. Its protein product is CASSLSQVYGYTF. V usage is TRBV6-2 or TRBV6-3 and J usage is TRBJ1-2, with unresolved D. V shed 4 bases and J shed 5 bases, with 11 bases lying between them. Looked up from germline, CDR1 is MNHEY and CDR2 is SVGEGT. The CDR3 consists of 13 residues.

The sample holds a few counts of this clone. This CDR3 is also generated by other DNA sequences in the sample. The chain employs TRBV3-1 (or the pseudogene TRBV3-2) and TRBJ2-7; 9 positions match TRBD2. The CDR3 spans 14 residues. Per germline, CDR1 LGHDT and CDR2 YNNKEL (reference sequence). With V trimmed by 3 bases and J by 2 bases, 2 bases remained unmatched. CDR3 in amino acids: CASSQTSGPYEQYF. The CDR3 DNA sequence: TGTGCCAGCAGCCAGACTAGCGGTCCCTACGAGCAGTACTTC.

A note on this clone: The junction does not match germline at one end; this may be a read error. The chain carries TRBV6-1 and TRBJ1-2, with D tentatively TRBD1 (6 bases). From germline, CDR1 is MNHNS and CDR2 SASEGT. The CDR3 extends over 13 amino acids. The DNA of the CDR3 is TGTGCCAGCAGCGAAGGACAGAGCTATGGCTACACCTTC. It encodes CASSEGQSYGYTF.

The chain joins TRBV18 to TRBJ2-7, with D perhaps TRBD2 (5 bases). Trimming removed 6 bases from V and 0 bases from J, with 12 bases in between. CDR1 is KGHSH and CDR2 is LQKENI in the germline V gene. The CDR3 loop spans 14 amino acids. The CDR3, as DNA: TGTGCCAGCTCTCTGTCGGGGAGCTCCTACGAGCAGTACTTC. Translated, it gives CASSLSGSSYEQYF.

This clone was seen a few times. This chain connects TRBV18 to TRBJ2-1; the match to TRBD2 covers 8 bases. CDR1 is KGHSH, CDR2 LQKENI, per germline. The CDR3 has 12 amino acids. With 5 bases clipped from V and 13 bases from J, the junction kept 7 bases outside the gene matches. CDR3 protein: CASSTTSERQFF. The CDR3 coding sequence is TGTGCCAGCTCAACGACTAGCGAGAGACAGTTCTTC.

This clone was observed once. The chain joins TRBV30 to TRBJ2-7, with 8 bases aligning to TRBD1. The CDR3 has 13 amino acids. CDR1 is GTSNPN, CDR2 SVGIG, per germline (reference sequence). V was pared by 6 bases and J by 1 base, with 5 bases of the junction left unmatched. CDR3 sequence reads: CACKQGESYEQYF. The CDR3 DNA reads TGTGCCTGCAAACAGGGGGAGTCCTACGAGCAGTACTTC.

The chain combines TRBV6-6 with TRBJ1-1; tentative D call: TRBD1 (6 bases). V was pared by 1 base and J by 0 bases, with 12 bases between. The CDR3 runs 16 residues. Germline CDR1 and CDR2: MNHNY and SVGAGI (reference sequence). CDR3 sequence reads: CASSYFRTAMNTEAFF. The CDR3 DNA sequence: TGTGCCAGCAGTTACTTTCGGACAGCCATGAACACTGAAGCTTTCTTT.